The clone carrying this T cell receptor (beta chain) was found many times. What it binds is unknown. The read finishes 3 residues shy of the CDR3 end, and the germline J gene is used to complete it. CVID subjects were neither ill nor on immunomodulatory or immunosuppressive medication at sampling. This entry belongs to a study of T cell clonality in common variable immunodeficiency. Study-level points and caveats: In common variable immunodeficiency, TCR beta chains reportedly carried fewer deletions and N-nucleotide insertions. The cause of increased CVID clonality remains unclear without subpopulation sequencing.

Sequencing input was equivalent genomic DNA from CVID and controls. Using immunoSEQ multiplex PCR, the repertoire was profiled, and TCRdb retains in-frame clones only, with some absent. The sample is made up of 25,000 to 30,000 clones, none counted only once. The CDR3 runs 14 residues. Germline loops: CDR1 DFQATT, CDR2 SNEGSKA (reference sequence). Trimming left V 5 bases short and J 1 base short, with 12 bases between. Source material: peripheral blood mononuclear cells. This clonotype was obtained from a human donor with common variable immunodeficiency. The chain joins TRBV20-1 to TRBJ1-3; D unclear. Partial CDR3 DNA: TGCAGTGCTTCATTAAAGGGTTCTGGAAACACC. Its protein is CSASLKGSGNT. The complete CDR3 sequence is CSASLKGSGNTIYF.